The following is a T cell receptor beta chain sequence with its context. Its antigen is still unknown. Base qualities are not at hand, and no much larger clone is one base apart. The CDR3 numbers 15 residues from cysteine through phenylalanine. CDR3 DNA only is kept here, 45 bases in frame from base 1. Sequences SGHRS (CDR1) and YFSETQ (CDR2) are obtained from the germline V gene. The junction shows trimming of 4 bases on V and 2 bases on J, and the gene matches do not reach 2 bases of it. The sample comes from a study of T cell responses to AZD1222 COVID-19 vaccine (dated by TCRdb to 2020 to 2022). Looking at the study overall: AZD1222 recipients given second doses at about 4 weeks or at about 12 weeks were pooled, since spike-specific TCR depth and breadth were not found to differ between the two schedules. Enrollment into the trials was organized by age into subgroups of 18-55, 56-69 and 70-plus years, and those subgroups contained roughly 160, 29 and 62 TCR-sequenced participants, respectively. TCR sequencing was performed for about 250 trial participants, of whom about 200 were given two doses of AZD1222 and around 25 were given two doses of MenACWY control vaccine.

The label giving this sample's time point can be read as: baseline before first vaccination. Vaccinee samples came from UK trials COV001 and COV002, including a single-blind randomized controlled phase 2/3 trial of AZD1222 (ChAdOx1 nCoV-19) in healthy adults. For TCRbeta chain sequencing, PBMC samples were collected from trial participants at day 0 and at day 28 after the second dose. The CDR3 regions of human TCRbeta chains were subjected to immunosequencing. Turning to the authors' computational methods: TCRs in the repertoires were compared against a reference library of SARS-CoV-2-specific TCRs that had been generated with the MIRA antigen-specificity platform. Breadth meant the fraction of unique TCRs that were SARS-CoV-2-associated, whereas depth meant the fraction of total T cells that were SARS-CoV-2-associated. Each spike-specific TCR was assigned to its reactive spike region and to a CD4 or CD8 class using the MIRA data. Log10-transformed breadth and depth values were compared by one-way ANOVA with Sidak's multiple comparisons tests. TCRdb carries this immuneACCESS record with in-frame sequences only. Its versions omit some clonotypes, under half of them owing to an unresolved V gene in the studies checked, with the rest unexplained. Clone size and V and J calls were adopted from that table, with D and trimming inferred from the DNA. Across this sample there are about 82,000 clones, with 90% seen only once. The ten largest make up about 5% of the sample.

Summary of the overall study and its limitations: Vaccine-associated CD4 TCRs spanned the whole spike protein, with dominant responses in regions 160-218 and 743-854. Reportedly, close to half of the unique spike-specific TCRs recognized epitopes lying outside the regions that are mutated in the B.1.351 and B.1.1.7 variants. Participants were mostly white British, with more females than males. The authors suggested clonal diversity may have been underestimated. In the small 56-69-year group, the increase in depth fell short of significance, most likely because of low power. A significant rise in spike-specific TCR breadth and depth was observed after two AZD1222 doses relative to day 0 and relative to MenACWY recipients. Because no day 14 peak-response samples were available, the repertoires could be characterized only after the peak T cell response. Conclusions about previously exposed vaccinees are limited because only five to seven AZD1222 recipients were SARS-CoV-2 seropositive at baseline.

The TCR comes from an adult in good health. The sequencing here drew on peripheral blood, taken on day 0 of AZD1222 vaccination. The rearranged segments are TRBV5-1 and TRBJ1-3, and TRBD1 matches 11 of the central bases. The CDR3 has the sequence CASSLGQGAGNTIYF. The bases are TGCGCCAGCAGCCTGGGACAGGGGGCTGGAAACACCATATATTTT.